The 22 T cell receptor beta chains listed next were all sequenced from one sample in a study of blood T cell repertoires in COVID-19. Assay used: immunoSEQ multiplex PCR; TCRdb lists only in-frame clones, some missing. This table holds tens of thousands of clones, roughly four fifths found once. Sequencing was performed on peripheral blood. The receptors come from a human donor in a cohort sampled during active COVID-19.

The chain carries TRBV11-2 and TRBJ2-7, with 7 bases lining up with TRBD1. CDR3 length: 15 amino acids. CDR1 is SGHAT, CDR2 FQNNGV, per germline. V was clipped by 5 bases and J by 6 bases; unmatched bases: 13. Here the CDR3 DNA reads TGTGCCAGCAGCCTCAGCGACAGGGTAGGGTTCGAGCAGTACTTC. Translation gives CASSLSDRVGFEQYF.

This clone occurred once. This chain joins TRBV10-3 and TRBJ1-6, with TRBD1 matching 8 bases. Germline CDR1 is ENHRY and CDR2 is SYGVKD. CDR3 length: 16 residues. V shed 0 bases and J 7 bases; nucleotides not matched to a gene: 5. The CDR3 loop reads CAISESFTGGNSPLHF. In DNA, the CDR3 is TGTGCCATCAGTGAGTCCTTCACAGGGGGAAATTCACCCCTCCACTTT.

This clone appeared once. The V call is TRBV5-1, the J call TRBJ2-1; D perhaps matches TRBD1 (6 bases). Trimming took 3 bases from V and 2 from J, leaving 12 bases between them. The length of the CDR3 is 15 residues. Per the germline V gene, CDR1 is SGHRS and CDR2 is YFSETQ. CDR3 protein: CASSSGAGPYNEQFF. The CDR3 nucleotides are TGCGCCAGCAGCTCAGGGGCGGGTCCCTACAATGAGCAGTTCTTC.

This sequence joins TRBV11-2 and TRBJ2-1; TRBD2 matches 7 bases. V shed 5 bases and J 6 bases; nucleotides not matched to a gene: 13. The CDR3 has 16 amino acids. Germline CDR1 SGHAT, CDR2 FQNNGV. The CDR3 region has the DNA TGTGCCAGCAGCCCACCCCGGGCGGGGGAAGGCAATGAGCAGTTCTTC. Its translation is CASSPPRAGEGNEQFF.

The chain is built from TRBV5-1 and TRBJ2-1, with TRBD2 as a possible D gene (6 bases). Germline values: CDR1 SGHRS, CDR2 YFSETQ. V was pared by 0 bases and J by 5 bases, with 15 bases between. The CDR3 spans 16 residues. The CDR3 DNA follows: TGCGCCAGCAGCTTGGCCCCTGTGGGGGGAAACAATGAGCAGTTCTTC. It yields the protein CASSLAPVGGNNEQFF.

This chain connects TRBV4-2 to TRBJ2-3, with TRBD2 matching over 10 bases. Per germline, CDR1 LGHNA and CDR2 YNFKEQ. The CDR3 extends over 16 amino acids. V shed 0 bases, J shed 6 bases, and the junction held 6 bases outside the gene matches. The CDR3 DNA reads TGTGCCAGCAGCCAAGAGGTAGCGGGGGGCCCCGATACGCAGTATTTT. Protein sequence: CASSQEVAGGPDTQYF.

The chain employs TRBV6-1 and TRBJ1-1; tentatively, D is TRBD1 (5 bases). The germline CDR1 and CDR2 sequences are MNHNS and SASEGT. The CDR3 is 16 residues long. Trimming shortened V by 3 bases and J by 1 base, and 15 bases separated the two germline ends. The CDR3 protein is CASSDNLGAGNTEAFF. The CDR3 DNA is TGTGCCAGCAGTGACAACTTAGGGGCTGGGAACACTGAAGCTTTCTTT.

The rearrangement links TRBV5-1 to TRBJ2-7, with D possibly TRBD2 on 5 matching bases. In germline, CDR1 is SGHRS, CDR2 YFSETQ. CDR3 length: 18 amino acids. V was trimmed by 5 bases and J by 0 bases, leaving 24 bases between them. The CDR3 DNA reads as TGCGCCAGCAGTCCGAGACCCGGGTCCGGGATTAGCTCCTACGAGCAGTACTTC. Residues: CASSPRPGSGISSYEQYF.

This clone has a handful of counts. V is TRBV7-3 and J is TRBJ2-3; 7 nucleotides line up with TRBD2. The CDR3 runs to 16 residues. Germline V gives CDR1 SGHTA, CDR2 FQGTGA. V lost 3 bases to trimming and J lost 4 bases; unmatched junction nucleotides: 10. The CDR3 DNA follows: TGTGCCAGCAGCTTTGGCCCTGGACTAGTCGCAGATACGCAGTATTTT. Protein sequence: CASSFGPGLVADTQYF.

V usage is TRBV2 and J usage is TRBJ2-3; possibly TRBD1 for D (6 bases). This CDR3 spans 12 amino acids. V was trimmed by 5 bases and J by 8 bases, leaving 11 bases between them. CDR1 and CDR2 (germline): SNHLY, FYNNEI. CDR3 protein: CASSTQGSTQYF. CDR3 in DNA: TGTGCCAGCAGTACACAGGGAAGTACGCAGTATTTT.

This chain links TRBV15 with TRBJ1-5; no definite D call. Per the germline V gene, CDR1 is LNHNV and CDR2 is YYDKDF (reference sequence). The CDR3 has 18 residues. With 0 bases removed from V and 0 bases from J, the gap between germline ends came to 15 bases. CDR3 DNA sequence: TGTGCCACCAGCAGAGATCTGAATACCTACTATAGCAATCAGCCCCAGCATTTT. It codes for CATSRDLNTYYSNQPQHF.

The chain uses TRBV3-1 (or the pseudogene TRBV3-2) and TRBJ2-3, with a weak D call TRBD2 (5 bases). Germline CDR1 and CDR2: LGHDT and YNNKEL (reference sequence). V was trimmed by 6 bases and J by 1 base, leaving 14 bases between them. The CDR3 totals 15 residues. The CDR3 nucleotides read TGTGCCAGCAGACAAAGAGGGTCGGGCACAGATACGCAGTATTTT. It translates to CASRQRGSGTDTQYF.

In this sample, this clone turned up once. The chain couples TRBV6-1 to TRBJ1-1; D gene ambiguous. V lost 0 bases, J lost 1 base, and 9 bases lay in between. The CDR3 is 15 amino acids. Germline CDR1 reads MNHNS; CDR2 reads SASEGT. CDR3 sequence reads: CASSEAWSGNTEAFF. The CDR3 coding sequence is TGTGCCAGCAGTGAAGCGTGGAGCGGGAACACTGAAGCTTTCTTT.

The rearrangement links TRBV18 to TRBJ2-4; D perhaps matches TRBD1 (5 bases). The V gene lost 6 bases and the J gene lost 0 bases, with 12 bases spanning the gap. Germline V gene lookup returns CDR1 KGHSH and CDR2 LQKENI. This CDR3 region has 15 residues. CDR3: CASSPRALAKNIQYF. The CDR3 coding sequence is TGTGCCAGCTCCCCCAGGGCCCTAGCCAAAAACATTCAGTACTTC.

This clone was found once. The chain uses TRBV6-2 or TRBV6-3 and TRBJ1-2; 8 bases are shared with TRBD1. The ends lost 6 bases at V and 3 bases at J; junction bases unmatched: 6. Germline CDR1 and CDR2: MNHEY and SVGEGT. This CDR3 is built from 14 residues. CDR3 nucleotides: TGTGCCAGCAGCGACAGGGGTGTGTACTATGGCTACACCTTC. Its translation is CASSDRGVYYGYTF.

The rearrangement joins TRBV6-6 to TRBJ2-5; D perhaps matches TRBD1 (5 bases). The CDR3 extends over 12 amino acids. Germline loops: CDR1 MNHNY, CDR2 SVGAGI (reference sequence). V lost 6 bases, J lost 4 bases, and 9 bases lay in between. In DNA form, the CDR3 reads TGTGCCAGCAGAAAAGGGGTAGAGACCCAGTACTTC. Translation gives CASRKGVETQYF.

The chain employs TRBV19 and TRBJ2-1; 11 bases map to TRBD2. Germline loops: CDR1 LNHDA, CDR2 SQIVND (reference sequence). The J segment lost 10 bases and the V segment lost 8 bases, leaving 7 bases of the junction unmatched. The CDR3 is 13 amino acids. The CDR3 DNA reads TGTGCCAGTTCGGGACTAGCGGTACCAGAGCAGTTCTTC. Translating it yields CASSGLAVPEQFF.

This chain links TRBV10-3 with TRBJ2-7; 8 bases are a match to TRBD2. The CDR3 is 12 amino acids. V was pared by 11 bases and J by 1 base, with 4 bases of the junction left unmatched. Germline CDR1 reads ENHRY; CDR2 reads SYGVKD. The CDR3 loop reads CASGGDSYEQYF. The CDR3 region has the DNA TGTGCCTCGGGGGGGGATTCCTACGAGCAGTACTTC.

The chain has TRBV7-8 and TRBJ1-2; the D is unclear. This CDR3 is 16 amino acids long. Germline CDR1 is SGHVS and CDR2 is FQNEAQ. Trimming stripped 5 bases from V and 4 bases from J, with 20 bases between. The CDR3 here is CASSPEPQAQFYGYTF. The CDR3 coding sequence is TGTGCCAGCAGCCCCGAACCCCAGGCCCAGTTCTATGGCTACACCTTC.

The chain joins TRBV14 to TRBJ1-2; the match to TRBD1 covers 7 bases. The CDR3 consists of 15 residues. V shed 3 bases, J shed 0 bases, and the junction held 4 bases outside the gene matches. Germline lookup yields CDR1 SGHDN and CDR2 FVKESK. The CDR3 reads CASSHWDSANYGYTF. As DNA, the CDR3 is TGTGCCAGCAGCCATTGGGACAGTGCTAACTATGGCTACACCTTC.

The rearrangement uses TRBV2 and TRBJ1-1; 8 bases match TRBD1. The CDR3 has 13 amino acids. The germline gives CDR1 SNHLY, CDR2 FYNNEI. Unmatched junction bases numbered 3, after V lost 6 bases and J lost 3 bases. Here the CDR3 DNA reads TGTGCCAGCAGGGCGACAGGGGACACTGAAGCTTTCTTT. Its translation: CASRATGDTEAFF.

V gene TRBV19 combines with J gene TRBJ1-1; weak D call: TRBD1 (6 bases). The CDR3 is made up of 14 amino acids. Trimming left V 7 bases short and J 1 base short, with 13 bases between. Germline V lookup: CDR1 LNHDA, CDR2 SQIVND (reference sequence). The CDR3 spells CASIPLGQNTEAFF. The CDR3 DNA is TGTGCCAGTATTCCTTTGGGACAGAACACTGAAGCTTTCTTT.